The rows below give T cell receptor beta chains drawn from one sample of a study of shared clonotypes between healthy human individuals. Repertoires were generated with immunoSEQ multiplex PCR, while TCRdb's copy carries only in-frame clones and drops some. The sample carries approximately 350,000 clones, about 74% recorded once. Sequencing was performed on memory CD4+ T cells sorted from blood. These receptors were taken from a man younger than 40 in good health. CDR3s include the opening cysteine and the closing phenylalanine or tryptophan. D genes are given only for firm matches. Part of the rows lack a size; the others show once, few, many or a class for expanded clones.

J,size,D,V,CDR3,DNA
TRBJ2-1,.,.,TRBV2,CASSVEEAGTNEQFF,TGTGCCAGCAGTGTCGAGGAGGCCGGTACCAATGAGCAGTTCTTC
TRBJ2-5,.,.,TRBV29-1,CSVPLQETQYF,TGCAGCGTTCCCCTCCAAGAGACCCAGTACTTC
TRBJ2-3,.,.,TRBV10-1,CASSGDRDTQYF,TGCGCCAGCAGTGGTGATAGAGATACGCAGTATTTT
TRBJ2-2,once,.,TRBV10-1,CASSDFAGTGANTGELFF,TGCGCCAGCAGTGATTTTGCGGGGACTGGCGCGAACACCGGGGAGCTGTTTTTT
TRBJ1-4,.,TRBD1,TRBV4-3,CASSQETGGAANEKLFF,TGCGCCAGCAGCCAAGAAACAGGGGGCGCGGCTAATGAAAAACTGTTTTTT
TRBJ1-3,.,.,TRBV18,CASRESSGNTIYF,TGTGCCAGCCGAGAGAGCTCTGGAAACACCATATATTTT
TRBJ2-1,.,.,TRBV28,CASSLRRQAYNEQFF,TGTGCCAGCAGCCTCCGTAGACAAGCCTACAATGAGCAGTTCTTC
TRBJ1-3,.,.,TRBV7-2,CASSSGSSGNTIYF,TGTGCCAGCAGCAGCGGGTCGTCTGGAAACACCATATATTTT
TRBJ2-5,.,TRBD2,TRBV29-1,CSVETDRGRAETQYF,TGCAGCGTTGAGACCGACCGTGGGAGGGCAGAGACCCAGTACTTC
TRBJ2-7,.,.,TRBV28,CASSSPQGGAYEQYF,TGTGCCAGCAGTTCCCCACAGGGCGGGGCCTACGAGCAGTACTTC
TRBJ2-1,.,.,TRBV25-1,CASSDTGFNNEQFF,TGTGCCAGCAGTGATACAGGGTTCAACAATGAGCAGTTCTTC
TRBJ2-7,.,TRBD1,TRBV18,CASSRGQGETYEQYF,TGTGCCAGCTCACGGGGACAGGGAGAAACCTACGAGCAGTACTTC
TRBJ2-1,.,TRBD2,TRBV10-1,CASSESRVAGVSGNEQFF,TGCGCCAGCAGTGAGTCGAGGGTAGCGGGAGTTTCGGGGAATGAGCAGTTCTTC
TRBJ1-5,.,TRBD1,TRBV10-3,CAIRGSTGDNQPQHF,TGTGCCATCAGGGGGAGCACAGGGGACAATCAGCCCCAGCATTTT
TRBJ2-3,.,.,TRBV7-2,CASRHSRADSTDTQYF,TGTGCCAGCAGACACTCACGGGCCGACAGCACAGATACGCAGTATTTT
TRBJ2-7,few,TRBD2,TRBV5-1,CASSLVSSGRAQQYF,TGCGCCAGCAGCTTGGTTTCTAGCGGGAGGGCCCAACAGTACTTC
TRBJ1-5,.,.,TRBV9,CASSVGGQKNQPQHF,TGTGCCAGCAGCGTAGGTGGACAGAAGAATCAGCCCCAGCATTTT
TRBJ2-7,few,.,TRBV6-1,CASRNYEQYF,TGTGCCAGCAGGAACTACGAGCAGTACTTC
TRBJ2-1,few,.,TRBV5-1,CASSHRTDAEQFF,TGCGCCAGCAGCCATCGGACTGATGCTGAGCAGTTCTTC
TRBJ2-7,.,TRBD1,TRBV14,CASSQELTGFYEQYF,TGTGCCAGCAGCCAAGAGTTGACAGGGTTCTACGAGCAGTACTTC
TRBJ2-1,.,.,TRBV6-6,CASSYTKRARPDEQFF,TGTGCCAGCAGTTACACCAAGCGGGCGAGACCCGATGAGCAGTTCTTC